This is a list of T cell receptor beta chains from one sample in a study of blood T cell repertoires in COVID-19. The method was immunoSEQ multiplex PCR; TCRdb's version includes in-frame clones alone and lacks a portion of them. The sample has over 200,000 clones; roughly 86% are singletons. Sequencing was performed on peripheral blood. The source is a human donor in a cohort sampled during active COVID-19. CDR3s include the opening cysteine and the closing phenylalanine or tryptophan. A clone size is listed for some rows: how often the clone was seen (once, few, many), or a class if it is expanded.

>TRBV7-9|.|TRBJ2-2
CASIYLSTGELFF
>TRBV4-1|.|TRBJ2-7
CASGTGGSDYEQYF
>TRBV18|.|TRBJ1-4
CASSHTHTGGRRTNEKLFF
>TRBV2|.|TRBJ2-1
CASSYGGAGPNEQFF
>TRBV5-1|.|TRBJ1-6
CASSRLVTTYNSPLHF
>TRBV30|.|TRBJ2-7
CAWSVLYDSSYEQYF
>TRBV30|.|TRBJ1-3
CAWSWLRISGNTIYF
>TRBV27|once|TRBJ1-2
CASSSPIRGGANYGYTF
>TRBV27|.|TRBJ1-1
CASSSGQYLIDTEAFF
>TRBV28|.|TRBJ1-3
CASSKDRVFGNTIYF
>TRBV5-1|once|TRBJ2-6
CASSTGQGSSGANVLTF
>TRBV9|.|TRBJ2-1
CASSAPPYNEQFF
>TRBV19|once|TRBJ2-3
CASSRQGPPDTQYF
>TRBV4-3|.|TRBJ1-5
CASSHEGEDGQPQHF
>TRBV7-6|.|TRBJ2-7
CASSSRLAGVYEQYF
>TRBV7-3|.|TRBJ2-2
CASGPNYGSGNTGELFF
>TRBV24-1|.|TRBJ2-2
CAGGEGNTGELFF
>TRBV29-1|.|TRBJ1-1
CSVRQAQKHTEAFF
>TRBV19|.|TRBJ1-2
CASSIRDRIEFGYTF
>TRBV28|once|TRBJ2-5
CASSLVGTGQETQYF
>TRBV3-1/TRBV3-2|.|TRBJ2-5
CASAGSGGLETQYF
>TRBV21-1|.|TRBJ2-7
CASSSPGSWARDEQYF
>TRBV6-5|.|TRBJ2-7
CASRLTETYEQYF
>TRBV19|once|TRBJ1-4
CASSRPTGGLEKLFF
>TRBV4-3|.|TRBJ2-1
CASSQDWTVRRYEQFF
>TRBV6-6|.|TRBJ1-2
CASSLPQFGADRYGYTF
>TRBV29-1|.|TRBJ2-1
CSVVRGGLAIYNEQFF
>TRBV13|.|TRBJ2-7
CASSLALGVRYEQYF
>TRBV11-2|.|TRBJ1-1
CASSRNMRGGHTEAFF
>TRBV7-3|.|TRBJ1-5
CASDTVGAKQPQHF
>TRBV6-2/TRBV6-3|.|TRBJ2-1
CASSYFSGGVRNEQFF
>TRBV7-6|.|TRBJ2-7
CASSTTPGTDYEQYF
>TRBV4-3|.|TRBJ2-7
CASSQDWQGGSEQYF
>TRBV30|.|TRBJ1-4
CAWRRPGQYNEKLFF
>TRBV11-3|.|TRBJ2-7
CASSFGTGEGYEQYF
>TRBV2|.|TRBJ2-7
CASTPGLRTYEQYF
>TRBV11-3|.|TRBJ2-1
CASSFPGQINNEQFF
>TRBV19|.|TRBJ1-5
CASRDRGGQPQHF
>TRBV19|few|TRBJ1-2
CASIPTGEDGYTF
>TRBV27|.|TRBJ2-7
CASSRPGSYEQYF
>TRBV7-2|.|TRBJ2-7
CASSPRTGNYEQYF